Shown below are 13 T cell receptor beta chains from a single sample sequenced in a study of T cells after yellow fever vaccination. TCRdb processed the 5' RACE reads anew with MiXCR; each CDR3 protein has one entry. The data contain 450,000 to 650,000 distinct CDR3 sequences, 21% of them singletons. Sequenced here: PBMCs, sampled around 3 weeks after the first yellow fever vaccination. These receptors came from a man aged 18 to 29 who received the YFV17D yellow fever vaccine.

J is TRBJ2-5 and V is TRBV10-3, with D tentatively TRBD1 or TRBD2 (6 bases each). V was shortened by 4 bases and J by 4 bases, with 10 bases between the two germline ends. The CDR3 spans 13 residues. CDR1 and CDR2 (germline): ENHRY, SYGVKD. The CDR3 spells CAISGPGAETQYF. The CDR3, as DNA: TGTGCCATCAGTGGACCGGGGGCAGAGACCCAGTACTTC.

In this sample, this clonotype turned up a few times. This chain connects TRBV5-1 to TRBJ2-2; D perhaps matches TRBD1 (5 bases). Germline V gives CDR1 SGHRS, CDR2 YFSETQ. V lost 0 bases and J lost 0, with 12 bases in between. The CDR3 has 17 residues. CDR3 sequence (DNA): TGCGCCAGCAGCTTGGTTTCACAGGAATCGAACACCGGGGAGCTGTTTTTT. This encodes CASSLVSQESNTGELFF.

The sample holds a few counts of this clonotype. The chain carries TRBV6-6 and TRBJ1-1, with 9 bases that match TRBD1. The germline gives CDR1 MNHNY, CDR2 SVGAGI (reference sequence). CDR3 size: 13 residues. Trimming at V came to 10 bases and at J to 7 bases, leaving 10 bases not matched to a gene. CDR3 sequence: CANRLQGAGEAFF. In DNA form, the CDR3 reads TGTGCCAACCGCTTACAGGGGGCTGGTGAAGCTTTCTTT.

The rearrangement joins TRBV7-2 to TRBJ2-7; no firm D call. Germline V lookup: CDR1 SGHTA, CDR2 FQGNSA. The CDR3 spans 9 residues. The ends were cut back, 3 bases at V and 13 bases at J, with 7 bases in the middle. CDR3: CASSLERYV. CDR3 nucleotide sequence: TGTGCCAGCAGCTTGGAGCGTTACGTC.

This clonotype has more than one count but fewer than ten. J is TRBJ2-5 and V is TRBV28; D is unresolved. Germline V gene sequence: CDR1 MDHEN, CDR2 SYDVKM. This CDR3 is built from 12 residues. With 5 bases removed from V and 5 bases from J, the gap between germline ends came to 9 bases. The CDR3 here is CASSPLNETQYF. The CDR3 nucleotides read TGTGCCAGCAGTCCCCTGAACGAGACCCAGTACTTC.

This clonotype has more than one count but fewer than ten. The genes are TRBV12-3 or TRBV12-4 and TRBJ2-5; D is unresolved. Trimming removed 5 bases at V and 5 bases at J, with 9 bases between. This CDR3 is 12 amino acids long. The CDR3 loop is CASSGYRETQYF. Here the CDR3 DNA reads TGTGCCAGCAGTGGATATCGGGAGACCCAGTACTTC.

This clonotype has only a few counts. The chain has TRBV20-1 and TRBJ1-5, with D possibly being TRBD1 (6 bases). Per the germline V gene, CDR1 is DFQATT and CDR2 is SNEGSKA (reference sequence). Trimming removed 0 bases from V and 1 base from J, with 19 bases in between. CDR3 length: 18 residues. As DNA, the CDR3 is TGCAGTGCTAGAGATTTGTCCCTCGGGGGGCAGAGCAATCAGCCCCAGCATTTT. Translating gives CSARDLSLGGQSNQPQHF.

V usage is TRBV5-4 and J usage is TRBJ1-1; tentative D call: TRBD1 (6 bases). CDR3 size: 14 residues. V was trimmed by 4 bases and J by 8 bases, leaving 18 bases between them. The germline V gene has CDR1 SGHNT and CDR2 YYREEE (reference sequence). CDR3 DNA: TGTGCCAGCAGCCCAAAATATGGGACACCCGAAGCTTTCTTT. This codes for CASSPKYGTPEAFF. The full variable domain, completed using reference TRBV5-4 and TRBJ1-1, is ETGVTQSPTHLIKTRGQQVTLRCSSQSGHNTVSWYQQALGQGPQFIFQYYREEENGRGNFPPRFSGLQFPNYSSELNVNALELDDSALYLCASSPKYGTPEAFFGQGTRLTVV.

This clonotype was detected a few times. The J gene is TRBJ1-6, the V gene TRBV10-3; no reliable D call. CDR1 and CDR2 from the germline V gene are ENHRY and SYGVKD. V lost 3 bases and J 8 bases, leaving 8 bases between the germline ends. This CDR3 has 13 amino acids. The CDR3: CAISEVGDSPLHF. CDR3 DNA: TGTGCCATCAGTGAAGTAGGAGATTCACCCCTCCACTTT.

V is TRBV25-1 and J is TRBJ1-1; 7 nucleotides line up with TRBD1. Losses at the gene ends were 8 bases for V and 3 bases for J; bases not matched to a gene: 12. CDR1 and CDR2 from the germline V gene are MGHDK and SYGVNS. The CDR3 is made up of 15 amino acids. CDR3 residues: CASPPGGQGDTEAFF. As DNA, the CDR3 is TGTGCCAGCCCTCCGGGGGGGCAGGGGGACACTGAAGCTTTCTTT.

This clonotype was detected only a few times. The genes are TRBV20-1 and TRBJ2-7; 10 bases map to TRBD2. Unmatched junction bases numbered 5, after V lost 2 bases and J lost 4 bases. The CDR3 has 14 amino acids. Germline-derived CDR1 and CDR2 are DFQATT and SNEGSKA (reference sequence). CDR3 region: CSARNSGGVYEQYV. In DNA, the CDR3 is TGCAGTGCTAGAAACAGCGGGGGGGTTTACGAGCAGTACGTC.

This clonotype was seen a handful of times. This rearrangement joins TRBV5-1 to TRBJ2-3, with 13 positions matching TRBD2. V was pared by 0 bases and J by 2 bases, with 3 bases of the junction left unmatched. This CDR3 contains 17 residues. CDR1 is SGHRS, CDR2 YFSETQ, per germline. In DNA, the CDR3 is TGCGCCAGCAGCTTGGGGACTAGCGGGGGCCTCACAGATACGCAGTATTTT. This translates into CASSLGTSGGLTDTQYF.

This clonotype was seen a few times. The V and J genes are TRBV7-2 and TRBJ1-4; 8 nucleotides match TRBD1. The CDR3 spans 13 residues. Germline V gene data show CDR1 as SGHTA and CDR2 as FQGNSA. V trimming: 3 bases; J trimming: 12 bases; junction bases outside the gene matches: 6. The CDR3 sequence is CASSLGQAGELFF. CDR3 sequence (DNA): TGTGCCAGCAGCTTGGGACAGGCCGGGGAACTGTTTTTT.